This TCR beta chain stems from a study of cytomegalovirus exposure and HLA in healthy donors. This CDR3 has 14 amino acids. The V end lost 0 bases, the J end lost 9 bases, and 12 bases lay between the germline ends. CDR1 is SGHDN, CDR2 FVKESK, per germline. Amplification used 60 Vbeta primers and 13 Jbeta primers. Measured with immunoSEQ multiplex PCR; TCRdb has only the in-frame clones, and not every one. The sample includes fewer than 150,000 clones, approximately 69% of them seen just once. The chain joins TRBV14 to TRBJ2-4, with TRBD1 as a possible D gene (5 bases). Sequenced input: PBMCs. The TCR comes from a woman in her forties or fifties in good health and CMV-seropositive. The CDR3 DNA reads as TGTGCCAGCAGCCAAGATACGACAGTGAGCATTCAGTACTTC. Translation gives CASSQDTTVSIQYF.